The 3 T cell receptor beta chains below all came from one sample that was sequenced in a study of shared clonotypes between healthy human individuals (dated by TCRdb to the early 2020s). Library preparation used the immunoSEQ multiplex PCR assay. TCRdb provides this immuneACCESS table in a form limited to in-frame rearrangements. Some clones are lacking; in checked studies, under half of them reflect an unresolved V gene, and why the rest are absent is not known. The sample table lists 800,000 or so clones, around 96% of them with a count of one. Together, the top ten hold over 0.2% of the sample. CD8 naive samples were obtained by positive selection for CCR7 among CD45RO-negative cells, yielding a CD45RA+CCR7+ population from which TemRA cells were excluded. The sequenced sample was naive CD8+ T cells sorted from blood. This sample's cell subset or site label indicates: CD45RA+CCR7+. Receptors were obtained from a man aged 25 to 45 in good health.

V and J are TRBV1 and TRBJ2-3; TRBD2, the table's D call, lacks a check against the DNA. TRBV1 is labeled a pseudogene. This CDR3 contains 13 residues. CDR3 nucleotide sequence: TGCACCAGCATTGCTAGCCGCACAGATACGCAGTATTTT. It encodes CTSIASRTDTQYF.

V usage is TRBV10-3 and J usage is TRBJ2-7; either TRBD1 or TRBD2 may supply D (5 bases each). Trimming removed 1 base from V and 10 bases from J, with 11 bases in between. Germline-derived CDR1 and CDR2 are ENHRY and SYGVKD. The CDR3 contains 12 residues. The CDR3 spells CAISEYEGNQYF. CDR3 coding DNA: TGTGCCATCAGTGAGTACGAGGGGAACCAGTACTTC.

The V call is TRBV28, the J call TRBJ2-2; D is unresolved. The germline CDR1 and CDR2 sequences are MDHEN and SYDVKM. The V end was cut by 7 bases, the J end by 7 bases, with 10 bases between. The CDR3 has 12 amino acids. The CDR3: CASTIRSGELFF. The DNA of the CDR3 is TGTGCCAGCACAATTCGGAGCGGGGAGCTGTTTTTT. The entire variable domain, with the rest obtained from reference TRBV28 and TRBJ2-2, is as follows: DVKVTQSSRYLVKRTGEKVFLECVQDMDHENMFWYRQDPGLGLRLIYFSYDVKMKEKGDIPEGYSVSREKKERFSLILESASTNQTSMYLCASTIRSGELFFGEGSRLTVL.